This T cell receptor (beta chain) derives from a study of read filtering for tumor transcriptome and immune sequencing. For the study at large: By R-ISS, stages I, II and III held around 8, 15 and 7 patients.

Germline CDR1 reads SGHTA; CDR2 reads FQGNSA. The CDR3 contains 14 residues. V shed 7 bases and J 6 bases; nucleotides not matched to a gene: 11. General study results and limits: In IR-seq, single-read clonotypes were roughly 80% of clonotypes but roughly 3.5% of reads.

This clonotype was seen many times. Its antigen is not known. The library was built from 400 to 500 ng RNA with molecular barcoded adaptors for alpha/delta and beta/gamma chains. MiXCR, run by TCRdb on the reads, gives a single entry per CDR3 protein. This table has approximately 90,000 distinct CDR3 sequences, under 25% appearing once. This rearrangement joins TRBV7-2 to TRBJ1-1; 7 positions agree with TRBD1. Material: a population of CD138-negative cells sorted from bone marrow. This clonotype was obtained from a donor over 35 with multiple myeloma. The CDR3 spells CASTITTGSAEAFF. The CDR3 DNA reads TGTGCCAGCACCATTACGACAGGGAGCGCTGAAGCTTTCTTT.